This TCR beta chain was identified in a study of shared clonotypes between healthy human individuals. Deep-level settings were used for running the assay. Sorted-subset replicate PCRs used about 0.2 ug DNA, approximately 27,000 T cell genomes. Using immunoSEQ multiplex PCR, the repertoire was profiled, and TCRdb retains in-frame clones only, with some absent. Among 200,000 to 250,000 clones listed, over 50% were seen once. Study-level results: Shared clonotypes: 4.5% to 6.5% naive CD4, roughly 3.8% naive CD8, around 2.2% memory CD4, over 0.3% memory CD8.

Germline V CDR1 and CDR2: SGHNT, YYREEE (reference sequence). Unmatched junction bases numbered 11, after V lost 3 bases and J lost 2 bases. The CDR3 loop spans 19 amino acids. Only one count was recorded for this clone. The antigen remains undetermined. The chain uses TRBV5-4 and TRBJ2-6, with 10 bases lining up with TRBD2. What was sequenced was memory CD4+ T cells sorted from blood. As for subset: CD45RA-negative fraction. The receptor's source is a man between 25 and 39 years old in good health. The CDR3 DNA reads as TGTGCCAGCAGCTCCCCTCAAGCGGGAGGGCCCCCTGGGGCCAACGTCCTGACTTTC. The encoded protein is CASSSPQAGGPPGANVLTF.